A selection of T cell receptor beta chains follows, all from one sample in a study of blood T cell repertoires in COVID-19. Libraries were prepared by immunoSEQ multiplex PCR; TCRdb keeps only in-frame clonotypes and omits some of them. The sample contains about 210,000 clones, 84% of which appear only once. The source material was peripheral blood. All receptors derive from a woman in her forties or fifties with active or convalescent COVID-19. Both conserved end residues are trimmed from each CDR3. A D gene is named only where the DNA matches it firmly.

v_gene: TRBV27; len: 13; d_gene: .; j_gene: TRBJ1-5; CDR3aa: ASAGSTYSNQPQH
v_gene: TRBV19; len: 14; d_gene: TRBD1; j_gene: TRBJ1-1; CDR3aa: ASSGTGRGVFTEAF
v_gene: TRBV6-5; len: 13; d_gene: .; j_gene: TRBJ2-5; CDR3aa: ASSSRTWGWETQY
v_gene: TRBV5-4; len: 10; d_gene: .; j_gene: TRBJ1-1; CDR3aa: ASSLTSTEAF
v_gene: TRBV4-1; len: 14; d_gene: .; j_gene: TRBJ2-5; CDR3aa: ASSRSHGDSQETQY
v_gene: TRBV2; len: 12; d_gene: .; j_gene: TRBJ1-5; CDR3aa: ASSGTDRNQPQH
v_gene: TRBV7-7; len: 11; d_gene: TRBD2; j_gene: TRBJ2-3; CDR3aa: ASSLLAGDTQY
v_gene: TRBV7-7; len: 13; d_gene: TRBD2; j_gene: TRBJ2-5; CDR3aa: ASSPTLAGVGTQY
v_gene: TRBV28; len: 10; d_gene: .; j_gene: TRBJ1-3; CDR3aa: ASSTTATGPY
v_gene: TRBV6-5; len: 10; d_gene: TRBD2; j_gene: TRBJ2-7; CDR3aa: ASRPRGGEQY
v_gene: TRBV7-9; len: 14; d_gene: .; j_gene: TRBJ2-6; CDR3aa: ASSRGKYSGANVLT
v_gene: TRBV6-1; len: 14; d_gene: TRBD2; j_gene: TRBJ2-1; CDR3aa: ASSGIRLAGGPREF
v_gene: TRBV6-5; len: 12; d_gene: TRBD1; j_gene: TRBJ1-2; CDR3aa: ASSYLDRAYGYT
v_gene: TRBV4-1; len: 14; d_gene: .; j_gene: TRBJ2-3; CDR3aa: ASSQVLSGSTDTQY
v_gene: TRBV4-2; len: 15; d_gene: TRBD2; j_gene: TRBJ2-1; CDR3aa: ASSPILAGWGGNEQF
v_gene: TRBV6-5; len: 12; d_gene: TRBD1; j_gene: TRBJ1-5; CDR3aa: ASSYRGPYQPQH
v_gene: TRBV5-1; len: 15; d_gene: .; j_gene: TRBJ2-5; CDR3aa: ASSLGPGGGAQETQY
v_gene: TRBV5-4; len: 14; d_gene: TRBD2; j_gene: TRBJ2-5; CDR3aa: ASSALTSGRQETQY
v_gene: TRBV25-1; len: 11; d_gene: TRBD1; j_gene: TRBJ1-4; CDR3aa: ASWDSEGEKLF
v_gene: TRBV19; len: 12; d_gene: TRBD1; j_gene: TRBJ2-5; CDR3aa: ASSGTALQETQY
v_gene: TRBV7-9; len: 12; d_gene: .; j_gene: TRBJ2-3; CDR3aa: ASSLAGDWDTQY
v_gene: TRBV5-5; len: 13; d_gene: TRBD2; j_gene: TRBJ2-1; CDR3aa: ASSLLAGRFNEQF
v_gene: TRBV13; len: 13; d_gene: .; j_gene: TRBJ1-3; CDR3aa: ASSLVEGTRNTIY
v_gene: TRBV19; len: 11; d_gene: .; j_gene: TRBJ2-5; CDR3aa: ASREGREETQY
v_gene: TRBV10-3; len: 12; d_gene: .; j_gene: TRBJ1-1; CDR3aa: AISLSLSATEAF
v_gene: TRBV20-1; len: 9; d_gene: .; j_gene: TRBJ2-1; CDR3aa: SAEVSAEQF
v_gene: TRBV6-1; len: 13; d_gene: .; j_gene: TRBJ1-5; CDR3aa: ASSEGEGGNQPQH
v_gene: TRBV5-4; len: 14; d_gene: .; j_gene: TRBJ2-5; CDR3aa: ASSLYPRPAGETQY
v_gene: TRBV30; len: 14; d_gene: TRBD1; j_gene: TRBJ2-2; CDR3aa: AGQGQGAKLGGELF
v_gene: TRBV28; len: 11; d_gene: TRBD1; j_gene: TRBJ1-1; CDR3aa: ASSPTGGSEAF
v_gene: TRBV3-1/TRBV3-2; len: 13; d_gene: TRBD1; j_gene: TRBJ1-1; CDR3aa: ASSRGTGALTEAF
v_gene: TRBV6-6; len: 18; d_gene: .; j_gene: TRBJ1-3; CDR3aa: ASSRGHGSGQSSSGNTIY
v_gene: TRBV3-1/TRBV3-2; len: 11; d_gene: .; j_gene: TRBJ2-2; CDR3aa: ASSIINTGELF
v_gene: TRBV5-8; len: 13; d_gene: TRBD2; j_gene: TRBJ2-1; CDR3aa: ASSPGLATVNEQF
v_gene: TRBV3-1/TRBV3-2; len: 13; d_gene: TRBD2; j_gene: TRBJ2-1; CDR3aa: ASSQTSGNGHEQF
v_gene: TRBV6-5; len: 11; d_gene: .; j_gene: TRBJ1-1; CDR3aa: ASTRRGSTEAF
v_gene: TRBV19; len: 10; d_gene: .; j_gene: TRBJ2-1; CDR3aa: ASSMNKGEQF
v_gene: TRBV12-5; len: 13; d_gene: TRBD2; j_gene: TRBJ2-3; CDR3aa: ASGLTGGPRDTQY
v_gene: TRBV11-2; len: 15; d_gene: TRBD1; j_gene: TRBJ1-1; CDR3aa: ASSLGPGGRSYTEAF
v_gene: TRBV6-5; len: 13; d_gene: TRBD1; j_gene: TRBJ1-4; CDR3aa: ASRRGQGSYEKLF
v_gene: TRBV3-1/TRBV3-2; len: 12; d_gene: .; j_gene: TRBJ1-1; CDR3aa: ASSRLDRGTEAF
v_gene: TRBV27; len: 17; d_gene: TRBD2; j_gene: TRBJ2-3; CDR3aa: ASSSYRQGLAGAADTQY
v_gene: TRBV11-2; len: 13; d_gene: .; j_gene: TRBJ2-5; CDR3aa: ASSLSSPIQETQY
v_gene: TRBV3-1/TRBV3-2; len: 13; d_gene: TRBD2; j_gene: TRBJ2-1; CDR3aa: ASSQWGGVSNEQF
v_gene: TRBV3-1/TRBV3-2; len: 12; d_gene: .; j_gene: TRBJ1-1; CDR3aa: ASSRLGRGAEAF
v_gene: TRBV2; len: 12; d_gene: TRBD2; j_gene: TRBJ2-5; CDR3aa: ASSETSGGATQY
v_gene: TRBV7-9; len: 16; d_gene: .; j_gene: TRBJ2-5; CDR3aa: ASSLSSLDAGRQETQY
v_gene: TRBV7-2; len: 11; d_gene: .; j_gene: TRBJ2-2; CDR3aa: ASSLILAGELF
v_gene: TRBV6-5; len: 13; d_gene: TRBD1; j_gene: TRBJ1-6; CDR3aa: ASSYSGTDNSPLH
v_gene: TRBV6-5; len: 11; d_gene: .; j_gene: TRBJ1-3; CDR3aa: ASRASSGNTIY
v_gene: TRBV6-6; len: 13; d_gene: .; j_gene: TRBJ1-5; CDR3aa: ASRTTGSGNQPQH
v_gene: TRBV27; len: 11; d_gene: TRBD2; j_gene: TRBJ2-3; CDR3aa: ASRTLARDTQY
v_gene: TRBV28; len: 17; d_gene: .; j_gene: TRBJ1-6; CDR3aa: ASSLSPGASHSYNSPLH
v_gene: TRBV10-2; len: 16; d_gene: TRBD1; j_gene: TRBJ2-2; CDR3aa: ASKPTLPGQGLTGELF
v_gene: TRBV14; len: 12; d_gene: TRBD1; j_gene: TRBJ1-1; CDR3aa: ASSPGQGNTEAF
v_gene: TRBV24-1; len: 19; d_gene: .; j_gene: TRBJ2-1; CDR3aa: ATSDLPRGHQSPSSYNEQF
v_gene: TRBV6-6; len: 10; d_gene: .; j_gene: TRBJ1-2; CDR3aa: ASSYRTAGYT
v_gene: TRBV5-1; len: 9; d_gene: TRBD1; j_gene: TRBJ1-2; CDR3aa: ASSAGQVGT
v_gene: TRBV2; len: 11; d_gene: TRBD1; j_gene: TRBJ1-1; CDR3aa: ASSGTGFTEAF
v_gene: TRBV29-1; len: 12; d_gene: .; j_gene: TRBJ2-1; CDR3aa: SVVLAGYYNEQF